This TCR beta chain was recovered during a study of blood T cell repertoires in COVID-19. The overall study: T cells, B-cell-depleted T cells, or PBMCs supplied cDNA or gDNA.

TCRdb's table, derived via immunoSEQ multiplex PCR, lists solely in-frame clones and lacks some. The sample has around 250,000 clones; 85% are singletons. V lost 2 bases and J 3 bases, leaving 17 bases between the germline ends. The CDR3 sequence is 17 residues long. Germline V gives CDR1 MNHNS, CDR2 SASEGT. The specimen was peripheral blood. The chain is built from TRBV6-1 and TRBJ2-1, with D hard to call. This clonotype originated in a middle-aged man with active or convalescent COVID-19. The CDR3 DNA sequence: TGTGCCAGCAGTGAAAGCCGGCGGCAGATTCTCTACAATGAGCAGTTCTTC. Encoded protein: CASSESRRQILYNEQFF.